Detailed here is one T cell receptor (beta chain). The sample comes from a study of T-cell reconstitution after alpha-beta-depleted transplantation in children. V lost 7 bases to trimming and J lost 3 bases, with 16 bases between them. This CDR3 is built from 15 residues. Germline-derived CDR1 and CDR2 are SGHRS and YFSETQ. TCRbeta library preparation incorporated unique molecular identifiers. TCRdb reanalysed the PCR reads using MiXCR and keeps one entry per CDR3 protein. The table has some 390,000 distinct CDR3 sequences, roughly 22% seen once. The chain carries TRBV5-1 and TRBJ1-4, with D perhaps TRBD1 (6 bases). The sample here was PBMCs from the stem cell graft donor, taken from the stem cell graft. The source of this sequence is a human donor who donated a stem cell graft to a child with acute myeloid leukemia. The CDR3 DNA is TGCGCCAGCTCAAATGGGGGACAAGCTAATGAAAAACTGTTTTTT. Protein: CASSNGGQANEKLFF. The variable domain in full, completed from reference TRBV5-1 and TRBJ1-4, reads KAGVTQTPRYLIKTRGQQVTLSCSPISGHRSVSWYQQTPGQGLQFLFEYFSETQRNKGNFPGRFSGRQFSNSRSEMNVSTLELGDSALYLCASSNGGQANEKLFFGSGTQLSVL.